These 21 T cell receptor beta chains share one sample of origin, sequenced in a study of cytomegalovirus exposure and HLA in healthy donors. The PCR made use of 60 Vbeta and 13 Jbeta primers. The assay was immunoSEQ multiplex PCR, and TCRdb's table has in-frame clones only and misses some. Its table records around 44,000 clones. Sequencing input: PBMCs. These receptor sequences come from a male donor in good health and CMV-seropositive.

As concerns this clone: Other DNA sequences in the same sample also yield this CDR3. This chain's CDR3 is CASSVFGGLETQYF. DNA of the CDR3: TGTGCCAGCAGCGTGTTCGGGGGGCTGGAGACCCAGTACTTC. The rearrangement links TRBV9 to TRBJ2-5; TRBD2 is a possible D gene (7 bases). With 2 bases removed from V and 5 bases from J, the gap between germline ends came to 13 bases. Germline CDR1 and CDR2: SGDLS and YYNGEE. The CDR3 is 14 amino acids.

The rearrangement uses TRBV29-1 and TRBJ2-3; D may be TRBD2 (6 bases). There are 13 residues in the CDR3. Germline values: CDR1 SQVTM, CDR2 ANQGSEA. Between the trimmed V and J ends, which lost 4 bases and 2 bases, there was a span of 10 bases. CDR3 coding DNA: TGCAGCGTTGGGGTGGACTACACAGATACGCAGTATTTT. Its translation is CSVGVDYTDTQYF.

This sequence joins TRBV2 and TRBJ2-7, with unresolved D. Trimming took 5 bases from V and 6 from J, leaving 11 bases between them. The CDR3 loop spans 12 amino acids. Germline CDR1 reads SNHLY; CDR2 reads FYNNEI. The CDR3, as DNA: TGTGCCAGCAGTCCCAGGTCGGTCGAGCAGTACTTC. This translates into CASSPRSVEQYF.

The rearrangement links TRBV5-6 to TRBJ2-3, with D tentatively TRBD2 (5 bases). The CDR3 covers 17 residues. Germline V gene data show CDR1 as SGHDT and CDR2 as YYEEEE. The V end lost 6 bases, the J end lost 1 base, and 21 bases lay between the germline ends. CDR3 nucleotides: TGTGCCAGCACCCAACGGGGTGGACTCCAGGGCACAGATACGCAGTATTTT. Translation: CASTQRGGLQGTDTQYF.

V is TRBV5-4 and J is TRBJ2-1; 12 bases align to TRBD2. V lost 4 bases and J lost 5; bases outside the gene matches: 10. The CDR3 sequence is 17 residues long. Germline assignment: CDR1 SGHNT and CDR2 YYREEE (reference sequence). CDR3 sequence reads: CASSLSPSGGANNEQFF. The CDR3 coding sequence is TGTGCCAGCAGCCTCTCGCCTAGCGGGGGGGCCAACAATGAGCAGTTCTTC.

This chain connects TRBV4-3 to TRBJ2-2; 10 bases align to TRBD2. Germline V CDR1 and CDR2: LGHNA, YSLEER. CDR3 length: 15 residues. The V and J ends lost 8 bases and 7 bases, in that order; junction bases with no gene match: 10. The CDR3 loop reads CASRSGGAGVGELFF. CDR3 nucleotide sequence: TGCGCCAGCCGGAGCGGGGGGGCCGGGGTCGGGGAGCTGTTTTTT.

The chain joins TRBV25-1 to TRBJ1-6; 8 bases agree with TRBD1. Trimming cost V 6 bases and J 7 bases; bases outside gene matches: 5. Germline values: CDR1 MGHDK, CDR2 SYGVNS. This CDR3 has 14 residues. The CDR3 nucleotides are TGTGCCAGCAGCGCCGGGACAGGCAATTCACCCCTCCACTTT. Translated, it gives CASSAGTGNSPLHF.

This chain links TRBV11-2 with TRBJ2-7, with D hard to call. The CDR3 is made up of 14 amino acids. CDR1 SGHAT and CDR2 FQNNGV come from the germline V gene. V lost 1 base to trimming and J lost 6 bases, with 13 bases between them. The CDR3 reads CASSLAGFNSEQYF. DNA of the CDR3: TGTGCCAGCAGCTTAGCAGGCTTCAACAGCGAGCAGTACTTC.

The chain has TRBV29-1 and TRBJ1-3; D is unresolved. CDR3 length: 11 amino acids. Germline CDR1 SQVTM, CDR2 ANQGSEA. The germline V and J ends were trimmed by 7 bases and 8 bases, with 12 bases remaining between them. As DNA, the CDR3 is TGCAGCGCCGGTTTGGTGGACACCATATATTTT. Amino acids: CSAGLVDTIYF.

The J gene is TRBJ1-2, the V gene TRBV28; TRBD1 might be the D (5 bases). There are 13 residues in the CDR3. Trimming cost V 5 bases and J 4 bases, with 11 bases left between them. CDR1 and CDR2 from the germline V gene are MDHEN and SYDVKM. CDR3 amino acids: CASSQGLVYGYTF. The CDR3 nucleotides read TGTGCCAGCAGTCAGGGCCTGGTCTATGGCTACACCTTC.

CDR3 nucleotides: TGTGCCAGTAGTACTACAGGGAGGGATAATTCACCCCTCCACTTT. Translated, it gives CASSTTGRDNSPLHF. V and J are TRBV19 and TRBJ1-6; tentative D call: TRBD1 (6 bases). CDR1 and CDR2 (germline): LNHDA, SQIVND (reference sequence). This CDR3 is 15 amino acids long. Deletions cut 4 bases from V and 5 bases from J, with 12 bases between.

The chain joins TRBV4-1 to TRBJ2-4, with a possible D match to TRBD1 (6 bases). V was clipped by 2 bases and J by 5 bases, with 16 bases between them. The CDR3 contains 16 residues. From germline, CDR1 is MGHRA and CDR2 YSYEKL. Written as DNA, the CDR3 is TGCGCCAGCAGCCAACCAGGGACAAGCACAGAAAACATTCAGTACTTC. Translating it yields CASSQPGTSTENIQYF.

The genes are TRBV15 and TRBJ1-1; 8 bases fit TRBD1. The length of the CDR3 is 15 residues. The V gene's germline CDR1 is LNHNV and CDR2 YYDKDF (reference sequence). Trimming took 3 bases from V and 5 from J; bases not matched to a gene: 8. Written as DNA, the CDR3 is TGTGCCACCAGCAGCAGACCCAGGGGGCTGACTGAAGCTTTCTTT. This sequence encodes CATSSRPRGLTEAFF.

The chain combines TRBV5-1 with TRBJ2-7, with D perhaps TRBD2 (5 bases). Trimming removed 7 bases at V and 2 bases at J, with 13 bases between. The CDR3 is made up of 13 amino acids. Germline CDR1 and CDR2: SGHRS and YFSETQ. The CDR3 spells CASRDSGAYEQYF. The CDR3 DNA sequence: TGCGCCAGCCGCGATTCCGGGGCCTACGAGCAGTACTTC. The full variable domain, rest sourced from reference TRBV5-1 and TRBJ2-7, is KAGVTQTPRYLIKTRGQQVTLSCSPISGHRSVSWYQQTPGQGLQFLFEYFSETQRNKGNFPGRFSGRQFSNSRSEMNVSTLELGDSALYLCASRDSGAYEQYFGPGTRLTVT.

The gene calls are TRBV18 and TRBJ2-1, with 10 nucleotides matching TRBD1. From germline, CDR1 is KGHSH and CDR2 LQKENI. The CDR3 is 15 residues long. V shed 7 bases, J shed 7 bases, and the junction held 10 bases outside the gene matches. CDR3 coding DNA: TGTGCCAGCTTACAGGGGACAGGGGTCTGGAATGAGCAGTTCTTC. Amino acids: CASLQGTGVWNEQFF.

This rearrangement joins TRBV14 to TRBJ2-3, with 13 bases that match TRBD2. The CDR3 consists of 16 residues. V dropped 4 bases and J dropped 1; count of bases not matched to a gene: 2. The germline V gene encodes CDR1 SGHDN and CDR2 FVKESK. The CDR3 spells CASSPGLAGGTDTQYF. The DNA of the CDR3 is TGTGCCAGCAGCCCAGGACTAGCGGGGGGCACAGATACGCAGTATTTT. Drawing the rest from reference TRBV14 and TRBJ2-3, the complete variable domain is EAGVTQFPSHSVIEKGQTVTLRCDPISGHDNLYWYRRVMGKEIKFLLHFVKESKQDESGMPNNRFLAERTGGTYSTLKVQPAELEDSGVYFCASSPGLAGGTDTQYFGPGTRLTVL.

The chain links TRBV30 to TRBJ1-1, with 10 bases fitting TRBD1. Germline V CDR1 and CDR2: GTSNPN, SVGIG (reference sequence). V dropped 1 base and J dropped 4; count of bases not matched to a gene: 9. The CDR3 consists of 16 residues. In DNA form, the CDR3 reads TGTGCCTGGAGTGCGAGGGACAGGGGAATGATCACTGAAGCTTTCTTT. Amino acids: CAWSARDRGMITEAFF.

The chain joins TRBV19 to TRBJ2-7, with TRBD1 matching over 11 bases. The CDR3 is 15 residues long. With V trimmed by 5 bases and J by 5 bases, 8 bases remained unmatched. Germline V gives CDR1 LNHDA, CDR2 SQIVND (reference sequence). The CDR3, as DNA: TGTGCCAGTAGTCTCGGACAGGGGGCCTTGAACGAGCAGTACTTC. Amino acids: CASSLGQGALNEQYF.

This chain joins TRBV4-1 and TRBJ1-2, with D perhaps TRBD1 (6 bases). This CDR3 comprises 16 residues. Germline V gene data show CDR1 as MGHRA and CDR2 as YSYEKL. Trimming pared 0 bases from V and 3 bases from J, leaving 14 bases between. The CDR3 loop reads CASSQEPAGAYYGYTF. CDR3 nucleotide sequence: TGCGCCAGCAGCCAAGAGCCAGCAGGGGCCTACTATGGCTACACCTTC.

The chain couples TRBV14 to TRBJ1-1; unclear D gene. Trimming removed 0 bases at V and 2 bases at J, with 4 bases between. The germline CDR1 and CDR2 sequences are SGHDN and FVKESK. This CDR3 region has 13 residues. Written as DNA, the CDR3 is TGTGCCAGCAGCCAAGATAGAAACACTGAAGCTTTCTTT. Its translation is CASSQDRNTEAFF.

DNA for the CDR3: TGTGCCAGCAGCCAGACTAGCGGGGGGGCCACAGATACGCAGTATTTT. Protein product: CASSQTSGGATDTQYF. V usage is TRBV4-2 and J usage is TRBJ2-3; TRBD2 agrees at 14 bases. CDR3 length: 16 amino acids. Trimming cost V 3 bases and J 2 bases; bases outside gene matches: 1. Germline V gives CDR1 LGHNA, CDR2 YNFKEQ.